This TCR beta chain came from a study of blood T cell repertoires in COVID-19. Study context: PBMCs, B-cell-depleted T cells, or T cells were the source of the cDNA or gDNA that made up the material.

Using immunoSEQ multiplex PCR, the repertoire was profiled, and TCRdb retains in-frame clones only, with some absent. Here the sample spans roughly 250,000 clones, roughly three quarters being singletons. Trimming at V came to 4 bases and at J to 6 bases, leaving 6 bases not matched to a gene. The length of the CDR3 is 15 residues. Germline CDR1 and CDR2: SGHRS and YFSETQ. The receptor was derived from a woman aged 35 to 49 with active or convalescent COVID-19. The sample taken for sequencing was peripheral blood. This chain links TRBV5-1 with TRBJ1-4; 10 bases map to TRBD1. CDR3: CASSRDRGHYEKLFF. As DNA, the CDR3 is TGCGCCAGCAGCAGAGACAGGGGGCATTATGAAAAACTGTTTTTT.